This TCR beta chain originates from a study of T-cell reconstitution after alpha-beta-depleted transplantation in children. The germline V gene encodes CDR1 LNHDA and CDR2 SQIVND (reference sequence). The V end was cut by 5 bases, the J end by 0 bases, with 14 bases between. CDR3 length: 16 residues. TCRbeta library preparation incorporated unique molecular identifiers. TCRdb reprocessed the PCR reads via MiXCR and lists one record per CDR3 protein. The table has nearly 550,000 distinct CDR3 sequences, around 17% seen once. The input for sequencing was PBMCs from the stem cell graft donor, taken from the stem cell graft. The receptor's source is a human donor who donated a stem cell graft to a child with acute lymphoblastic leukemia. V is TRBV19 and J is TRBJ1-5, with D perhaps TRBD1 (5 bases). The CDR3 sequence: CASSSRDPYSNQPQHF. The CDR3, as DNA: TGTGCCAGTAGTTCCCGGGACCCATATAGCAATCAGCCCCAGCATTTT. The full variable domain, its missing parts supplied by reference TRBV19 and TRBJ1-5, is DGGITQSPKYLFRKEGQNVTLSCEQNLNHDAMYWYRQDPGQGLRLIYYSQIVNDFQKGDIAEGYSVSREKKESFPLTVTSAQKNPTAFYLCASSSRDPYSNQPQHFGDGTRLSIL.